Presented here are 18 T cell receptor beta chains from one specimen sequenced in a study of Ad26.COV2.S vaccination and SARS-CoV-2 variants. Treatment meaning: roughly 20 received Ad26.COV2.S at low or high dose, single or two shots; roughly five received placebo; per-sample allocation not given. Collection of samples fell on day 63 after the first vaccine or placebo injection. Assay used: immunoSEQ multiplex PCR; TCRdb lists only in-frame clones, some missing. Of around 450,000 clones in the sample, nearly 90% were seen once. Here the sequenced sample was peripheral blood, taken in a trial of Ad26.COV2.S vaccine versus placebo. The source of these receptors is a person between 18 and 65 years old who received the Ad26.COV2.S COVID-19 vaccine or a placebo.

The chain is built from TRBV5-6 and TRBJ2-7, with 7 bases aligning to TRBD1. The length of the CDR3 is 15 residues. The V gene's germline CDR1 is SGHDT and CDR2 YYEEEE. V trimming: 4 bases; J trimming: 6 bases; junction bases outside the gene matches: 13. The CDR3 is CASSPYRGRLGEQYF. The DNA for the CDR3 is TGTGCCAGCAGCCCGTACAGGGGCCGGTTGGGCGAGCAGTACTTC.

The chain recombines TRBV19 with TRBJ2-2; D is unresolved. CDR3 size: 13 residues. V was pared by 3 bases and J by 6 bases, with 8 bases between. Germline V gene lookup returns CDR1 LNHDA and CDR2 SQIVND (reference sequence). The DNA for the CDR3 is TGTGCCAGTAGTATCCAGTTTCCCGGGGAGCTGTTTTTT. Its translation: CASSIQFPGELFF.

The chain joins TRBV6-5 to TRBJ1-5, with 8 bases identical to TRBD1. The CDR3 has 12 residues. CDR1 is MNHEY, CDR2 SVGAGI, per germline. With V trimmed by 6 bases and J by 5 bases, 0 bases remained unmatched. The CDR3 DNA sequence: TGTGCCAGCAGACAGGGGGATCAGCCCCAGCATTTT. Protein product: CASRQGDQPQHF.

The rearrangement links TRBV19 to TRBJ1-4, with D uncertain. Deletions cut 6 bases from V and 4 bases from J, with 21 bases between. CDR3 length: 17 residues. Looked up from germline, CDR1 is LNHDA and CDR2 is SQIVND (reference sequence). As DNA, the CDR3 is TGTGCCAGTAGCCTAATCCCCCGACGGAACCGTAATGAAAAACTGTTTTTT. This encodes CASSLIPRRNRNEKLFF.

This clone was recorded only once. The chain combines TRBV2 with TRBJ1-5; 7 bases line up with TRBD1. Germline trimming cut 1 base from V and 5 bases from J; bases unmatched to any gene: 8. CDR1 is SNHLY and CDR2 is FYNNEI in the germline V gene. The CDR3 totals 16 residues. In DNA form, the CDR3 reads TGTGCCAGCAGTGAAGTCCCAGGGGGGGGGTATCAGCCCCAGCATTTT. Encoded protein: CASSEVPGGGYQPQHF.

The rearrangement uses TRBV2 and TRBJ2-1; 7 positions match TRBD2. The CDR3 length is 14 residues. Per the germline V gene, CDR1 is SNHLY and CDR2 is FYNNEI. V lost 6 bases to trimming and J lost 3 bases; unmatched junction nucleotides: 5. CDR3 in amino acids: CASREERDYNEQFF. CDR3 bases: TGTGCCAGCAGGGAGGAGCGGGACTACAATGAGCAGTTCTTC.

V is TRBV18 and J is TRBJ1-3, with D possibly TRBD1 on 5 matching bases. Trimming removed 3 bases at V and 3 bases at J, with 21 bases between. CDR3 length: 18 residues. Germline values: CDR1 KGHSH, CDR2 LQKENI. This CDR3 reads CASSPNGPGYGLGNTIYF. As DNA, the CDR3 is TGTGCCAGCTCACCGAACGGCCCAGGGTATGGGCTTGGAAACACCATATATTTT.

The chain carries TRBV9 and TRBJ2-3; 7 positions agree with TRBD2. The V segment lost 0 bases and the J segment 2 bases; nucleotides outside the gene matches: 6. This CDR3 is 16 amino acids long. The germline V gene encodes CDR1 SGDLS and CDR2 YYNGEE. CDR3 region: CASSVASAGNTDTQYF. In DNA form, the CDR3 reads TGTGCCAGCAGCGTAGCCTCAGCGGGGAACACAGATACGCAGTATTTT.

The chain carries TRBV15 and TRBJ1-2, with TRBD1 matching over 8 bases. This CDR3 comprises 15 residues. Germline-derived CDR1 and CDR2 are LNHNV and YYDKDF (reference sequence). Trimming removed 5 bases from V and 6 bases from J; junction bases left unmatched: 11. The CDR3 nucleotides are TGTGCCACCAGCCCTCGACAGGGGCTGTGGAATGGCTACACCTTC. Amino acid sequence: CATSPRQGLWNGYTF. The whole variable domain, filled in from reference TRBV15 and TRBJ1-2, reads DAMVIQNPRYQVTQFGKPVTLSCSQTLNHNVMYWYQQKSSQAPKLLFHYYDKDFNNEADTPDNFQSRRPNTSFCFLDIRSPGLGDTAMYLCATSPRQGLWNGYTFGSGTRLTVV.

This chain uses TRBV4-2 with TRBJ2-5; D is perhaps TRBD2 (5 bases). The V end was cut by 3 bases, the J end by 4 bases, with 12 bases between. There are 14 residues in the CDR3. CDR1 and CDR2 from the germline V gene are LGHNA and YNFKEQ. In DNA form, the CDR3 reads TGTGCCAGCAGCCACGGCCTAGCTGGAGAGACCCAGTACTTC. It translates to CASSHGLAGETQYF.

The V call is TRBV5-4, the J call TRBJ1-2; 12 nucleotides agree with TRBD1. The CDR3 loop spans 18 amino acids. V trimming: 5 bases; J trimming: 2 bases; junction bases outside the gene matches: 13. The germline CDR1 and CDR2 sequences are SGHNT and YYREEE (reference sequence). The CDR3 region has the DNA TGTGCCAGCAGGCCTGAGTGGGACAGGGGGCGAGAGAACTATGGCTACACCTTC. Translation: CASRPEWDRGRENYGYTF. Using reference TRBV5-4 and TRBJ1-2 for the parts outside the CDR3, the full variable domain is ETGVTQSPTHLIKTRGQQVTLRCSSQSGHNTVSWYQQALGQGPQFIFQYYREEENGRGNFPPRFSGLQFPNYSSELNVNALELDDSALYLCASRPEWDRGRENYGYTFGSGTRLTVV.

The rearrangement links TRBV7-9 to TRBJ2-3, with no clear D. The V and J ends lost 3 bases and 0 bases respectively, with 7 bases between them. The CDR3 contains 14 residues. CDR1 SEHNR and CDR2 FQNEAQ come from the germline V gene (reference sequence). The CDR3 region has the DNA TGTGCCAGCAGCTTCTCGGGTAGCACAGATACGCAGTATTTT. It codes for CASSFSGSTDTQYF.

The chain employs TRBV2 and TRBJ2-6; D unresolved. This CDR3 is built from 12 residues. From germline, CDR1 is SNHLY and CDR2 FYNNEI. Deletions cut 4 bases from V and 4 bases from J, with 2 bases between. This CDR3 is CASSAGANVLTF. The CDR3, as DNA: TGTGCCAGCAGTGCGGGGGCCAACGTCCTGACTTTC. Together with reference TRBV2 and TRBJ2-6, the CDR3 gives the full variable domain: EPEVTQTPSHQVTQMGQEVILRCVPISNHLYFYWYRQILGQKVEFLVSFYNNEISEKSEIFDDQFSVERPDGSNFTLKIRSTKLEDSAMYFCASSAGANVLTFGAGSRLTVL.

V is TRBV11-2 and J is TRBJ2-4; D gene ambiguous. The length of the CDR3 is 16 residues. Trimming took 2 bases from V and 1 from J, leaving 12 bases between them. CDR1 is SGHAT and CDR2 is FQNNGV in the germline V gene. CDR3 DNA: TGTGCCAGCAGCTTACGCAACCAGGTGGCCAAAAACATTCAGTACTTC. Encoded protein: CASSLRNQVAKNIQYF.

The CDR3: CASSHRTSLFHEQYF. The CDR3 DNA reads as TGTGCCAGCAGTCATAGGACTAGCCTGTTCCACGAGCAGTACTTC. This chain uses TRBV6-5 with TRBJ2-7, with 8 nucleotides matching TRBD2. The V and J ends lost 5 bases and 5 bases, in that order; junction bases with no gene match: 11. The CDR3 sequence is 15 residues long. Looked up from germline, CDR1 is MNHEY and CDR2 is SVGAGI.

This rearrangement joins TRBV28 to TRBJ1-5; D remains ambiguous. The CDR3 is 12 residues long. V was pared by 5 bases and J by 10 bases, with 12 bases between. CDR1 and CDR2 (germline): MDHEN, SYDVKM. CDR3 nucleotide sequence: TGTGCCAGCAGTGCGGGGTTCGGCCCCCAGCATTTT. It codes for CASSAGFGPQHF.

V and J are TRBV10-3 and TRBJ1-1; TRBD1 is a possible D gene (6 bases). Germline assignment: CDR1 ENHRY and CDR2 SYGVKD. This CDR3 region has 15 residues. Trimming removed 2 bases at V and 0 bases at J, with 10 bases between. As DNA, the CDR3 is TGTGCCATCAGTGAGCCGACAGGAATGAACACTGAAGCTTTCTTT. Protein product: CAISEPTGMNTEAFF.

The chain links TRBV3-1 (or the pseudogene TRBV3-2) to TRBJ1-2, with D unresolved. Trimming shortened V by 2 bases and J by 4 bases, and 8 bases separated the two germline ends. This CDR3 has 13 residues. Germline V gene sequence: CDR1 LGHDT, CDR2 YNNKEL (reference sequence). CDR3 in DNA: TGTGCCAGCAGCCAAAAAACTGGCTATGGCTACACCTTC. This translates into CASSQKTGYGYTF.